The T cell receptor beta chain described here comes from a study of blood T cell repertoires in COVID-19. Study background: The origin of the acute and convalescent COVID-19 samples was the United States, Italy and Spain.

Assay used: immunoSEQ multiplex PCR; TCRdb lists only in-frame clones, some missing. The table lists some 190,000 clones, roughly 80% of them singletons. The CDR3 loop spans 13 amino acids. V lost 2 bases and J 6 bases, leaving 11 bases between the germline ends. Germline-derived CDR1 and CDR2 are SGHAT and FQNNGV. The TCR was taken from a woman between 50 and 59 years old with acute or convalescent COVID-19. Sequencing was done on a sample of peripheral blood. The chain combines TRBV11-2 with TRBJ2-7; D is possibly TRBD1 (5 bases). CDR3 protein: CASSLMGPSEQYF. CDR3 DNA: TGTGCCAGCAGCTTAATGGGGCCTTCCGAGCAGTACTTC.